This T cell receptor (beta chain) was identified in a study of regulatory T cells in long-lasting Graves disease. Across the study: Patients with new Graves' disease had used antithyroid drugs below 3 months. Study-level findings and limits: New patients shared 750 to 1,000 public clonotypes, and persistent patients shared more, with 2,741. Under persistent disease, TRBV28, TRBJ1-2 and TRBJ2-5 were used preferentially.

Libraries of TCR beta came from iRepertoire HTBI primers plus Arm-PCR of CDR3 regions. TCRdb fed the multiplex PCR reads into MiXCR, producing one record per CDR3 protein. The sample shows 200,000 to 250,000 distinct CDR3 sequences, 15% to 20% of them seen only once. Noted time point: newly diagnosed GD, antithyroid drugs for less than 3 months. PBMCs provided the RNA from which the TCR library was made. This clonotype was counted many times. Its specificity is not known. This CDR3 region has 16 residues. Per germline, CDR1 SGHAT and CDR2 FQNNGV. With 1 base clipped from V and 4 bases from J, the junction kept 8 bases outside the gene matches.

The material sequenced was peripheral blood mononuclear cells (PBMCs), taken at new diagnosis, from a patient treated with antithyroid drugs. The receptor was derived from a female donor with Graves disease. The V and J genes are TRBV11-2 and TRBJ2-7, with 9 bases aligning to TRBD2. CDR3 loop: CASSLGGALAGYEQYF. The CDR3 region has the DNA TGTGCCAGCAGCTTAGGCGGTGCCCTAGCGGGATACGAGCAGTACTTC. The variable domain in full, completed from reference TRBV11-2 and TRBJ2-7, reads EAGVAQSPRYKIIEKRQSVAFWCNPISGHATLYWYQQILGQGPKLLIQFQNNGVVDDSQLPKDRFSAERLKGVDSTLKIQPAKLEDSAVYLCASSLGGALAGYEQYFGPGTRLTVT.